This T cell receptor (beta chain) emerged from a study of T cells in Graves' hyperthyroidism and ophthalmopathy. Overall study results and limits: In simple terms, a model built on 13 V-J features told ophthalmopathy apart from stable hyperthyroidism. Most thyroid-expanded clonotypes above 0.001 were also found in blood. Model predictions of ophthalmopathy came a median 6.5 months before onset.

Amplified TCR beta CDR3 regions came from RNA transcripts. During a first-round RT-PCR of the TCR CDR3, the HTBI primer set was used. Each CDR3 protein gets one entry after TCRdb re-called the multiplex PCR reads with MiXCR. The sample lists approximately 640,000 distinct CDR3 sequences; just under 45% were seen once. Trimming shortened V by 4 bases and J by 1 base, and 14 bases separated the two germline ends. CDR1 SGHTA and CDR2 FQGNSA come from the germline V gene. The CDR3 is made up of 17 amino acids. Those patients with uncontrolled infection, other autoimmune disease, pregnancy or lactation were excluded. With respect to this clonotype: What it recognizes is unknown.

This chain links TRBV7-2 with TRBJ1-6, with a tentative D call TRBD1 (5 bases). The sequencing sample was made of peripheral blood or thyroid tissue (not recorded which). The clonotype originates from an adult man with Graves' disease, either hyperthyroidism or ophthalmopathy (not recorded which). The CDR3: CASSYPRGRSYNSPLHF. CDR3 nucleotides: TGTGCCAGCAGCTACCCGAGGGGCCGGTCCTATAATTCACCCCTCCACTTT.